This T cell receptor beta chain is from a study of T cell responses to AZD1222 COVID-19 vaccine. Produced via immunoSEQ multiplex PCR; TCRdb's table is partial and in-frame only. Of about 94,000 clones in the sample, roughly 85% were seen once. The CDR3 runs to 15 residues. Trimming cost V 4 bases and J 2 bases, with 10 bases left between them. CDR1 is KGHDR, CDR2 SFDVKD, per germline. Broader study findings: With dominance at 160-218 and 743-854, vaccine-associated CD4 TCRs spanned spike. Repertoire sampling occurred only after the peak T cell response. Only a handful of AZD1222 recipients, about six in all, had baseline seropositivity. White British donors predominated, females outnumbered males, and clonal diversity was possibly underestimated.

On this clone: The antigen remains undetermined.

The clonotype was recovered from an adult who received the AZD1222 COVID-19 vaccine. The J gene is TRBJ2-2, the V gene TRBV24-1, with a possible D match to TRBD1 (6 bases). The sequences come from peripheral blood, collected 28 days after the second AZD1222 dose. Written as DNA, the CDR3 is TGTGCCACCAGTGACCGGACAGTCAACACCGGGGAGCTGTTTTTT. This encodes CATSDRTVNTGELFF.